The rows below give T cell receptor beta chains drawn from one sample of a study of OX40 agonist ivuxolimab in advanced cancers. Method: immunoSEQ multiplex PCR; TCRdb's copy keeps in-frame clones and lacks some. The profile shows tens of thousands of clones, around 93% of them singletons. Sequenced material: CD4+ or CD8+ T cells sorted from blood, taken in a trial of the OX40 agonist ivuxolimab. These receptors were collected from an adult with an advanced solid tumor such as melanoma, head and neck, liver or kidney cancer. CDR3s include the opening cysteine and the closing phenylalanine or tryptophan. The order of the fields is V gene, D gene, J gene, CDR3 protein, CDR3 DNA. D genes are given only for firm matches.

v_call: TRBV19; d_call: TRBD1; j_call: TRBJ2-7; cdr3_aa: CASSLNRGDDEQYF; cdr3_nt: TGTGCCAGTAGTCTCAACAGGGGTGACGACGAGCAGTACTTC
v_call: TRBV27; d_call: .; j_call: TRBJ1-1; cdr3_aa: CASSLSKLPLNTEAFF; cdr3_nt: TGTGCCAGCAGTTTATCCAAACTCCCGTTGAACACTGAAGCTTTCTTT
v_call: TRBV5-4; d_call: .; j_call: TRBJ2-7; cdr3_aa: CASSLGATPYEQYF; cdr3_nt: TGTGCCAGCAGCTTGGGGGCTACCCCCTACGAGCAGTACTTC
v_call: TRBV7-9; d_call: .; j_call: TRBJ2-7; cdr3_aa: CASSLQLADPYEQYF; cdr3_nt: TGTGCCAGCAGCCTTCAACTAGCCGATCCCTACGAGCAGTACTTC
v_call: TRBV4-3; d_call: .; j_call: TRBJ1-1; cdr3_aa: CASSQDRDTEAFF; cdr3_nt: TGCGCCAGCAGCCAAGACAGGGATACTGAAGCTTTCTTT
v_call: TRBV6-5; d_call: .; j_call: TRBJ1-2; cdr3_aa: CASSYLDDQRAYGYTF; cdr3_nt: TGTGCCAGCAGTTACCTCGACGATCAAAGGGCGTATGGCTACACCTTC
v_call: TRBV4-3; d_call: TRBD2; j_call: TRBJ2-7; cdr3_aa: CASSQVRGLAGSYEQYF; cdr3_nt: TGCGCCAGCAGCCAAGTCCGGGGACTAGCGGGAAGCTACGAGCAGTACTTC
v_call: TRBV11-2; d_call: .; j_call: TRBJ2-5; cdr3_aa: CASSWTENLGETQYF; cdr3_nt: TGTGCCAGCAGCTGGACAGAAAACTTGGGGGAGACCCAGTACTTC
v_call: TRBV6-5; d_call: .; j_call: TRBJ2-7; cdr3_aa: CASSYSGPSSHYEQYF; cdr3_nt: TGTGCCAGCAGTTACTCGGGACCAAGCAGCCACTACGAGCAGTACTTC
v_call: TRBV27; d_call: .; j_call: TRBJ1-4; cdr3_aa: CASRTGATNEKLFF; cdr3_nt: TGTGCCAGCAGGACAGGAGCAACTAATGAAAAACTGTTTTTT
v_call: TRBV6-1; d_call: .; j_call: TRBJ1-1; cdr3_aa: CASSELANTEAFF; cdr3_nt: TGTGCCAGCAGTGAATTGGCAAACACTGAAGCTTTCTTT
v_call: TRBV23-1; d_call: TRBD1; j_call: TRBJ2-7; cdr3_aa: CASPKGQGAEEQYF; cdr3_nt: TGCGCCAGCCCAAAAGGACAGGGGGCAGAAGAGCAGTACTTC